Below, 20 T cell receptor beta chains from the same sample are listed, as sequenced in a study of CD4 T cells in relation to SARS-CoV-2 and coronaviruses. CD4+ T cells from unexposed donors were obtained before the COVID-19 pandemic (2011-2018). Isolation of CD4+ T cells took place after less than twelve days in culture. Repertoires were generated with immunoSEQ multiplex PCR, while TCRdb's copy carries only in-frame clones and drops some. Of about 11,000 clones listed, 65% to 90% are singletons. No antigen has been assigned to these receptors. Input material: CD4+ T cells from PBMCs, cultured in vitro. The receptors derive from a human donor in good health.

This rearrangement joins TRBV7-9 to TRBJ1-4; D remains unclear. Germline V lookup: CDR1 SEHNR, CDR2 FQNEAQ (reference sequence). Trimming pared 5 bases from V and 5 bases from J, leaving 15 bases between. This CDR3 region has 15 residues. The CDR3 DNA reads TGTGCCAGCAGCCCGGCCCGGGAGTCCAATGAAAAACTGTTTTTT. As protein: CASSPARESNEKLFF.

The J gene is TRBJ2-5, the V gene TRBV7-8; 9 positions match TRBD2. The V gene's germline CDR1 is SGHVS and CDR2 FQNEAQ. With V trimmed by 1 base and J by 1 base, 7 bases remained unmatched. The CDR3 loop spans 17 amino acids. CDR3 in DNA: TGTGCCAGCAGCTTAGGTGCGACTAGCGGAACCCAAGAGACCCAGTACTTC. It translates to CASSLGATSGTQETQYF. Full variable domain (rest looked up from reference TRBV7-8 and TRBJ2-5): GAGVSQSPRYKVAKRGQDVALRCDPISGHVSLFWYQQALGQGPEFLTYFQNEAQLDKSGLPSDRFFAERPEGSVSTLKIQRTQQEDSAVYLCASSLGATSGTQETQYFGPGTRLLVL.

The gene calls are TRBV27 and TRBJ2-2; 11 bases map to TRBD1. V trimming: 4 bases; J trimming: 3 bases; junction bases outside the gene matches: 1. The CDR3 length is 15 residues. Looked up from germline, CDR1 is MNHEY and CDR2 is SMNVEV (reference sequence). The CDR3, as DNA: TGTGCCAGCAGTTGGACAGGGGGCTACACCGGGGAGCTGTTTTTT. This encodes CASSWTGGYTGELFF.

The chain recombines TRBV28 with TRBJ1-2; 10 positions agree with TRBD1. In germline, CDR1 is MDHEN, CDR2 SYDVKM. This CDR3 comprises 14 residues. The V and J ends lost 6 bases and 4 bases, in that order; junction bases with no gene match: 5. The CDR3 DNA is TGTGCCAGCAGGCCGACAGGGGGCGGCTATGGCTACACCTTC. Encoded protein: CASRPTGGGYGYTF.

V is TRBV3-1 (or the pseudogene TRBV3-2) and J is TRBJ1-5; D gene uncertain. This CDR3 spans 16 amino acids. Germline V CDR1 and CDR2: LGHDT, YNNKEL (reference sequence). The V end lost 5 bases, the J end lost 5 bases, and 19 bases lay between the germline ends. CDR3 region: CASSNSILWHHQPQHF. In DNA form, the CDR3 reads TGTGCCAGCAGCAATAGTATTCTTTGGCATCATCAGCCCCAGCATTTT.

The chain joins TRBV5-4 to TRBJ2-7; possibly TRBD2 for D (5 bases). Trimming removed 2 bases at V and 6 bases at J, with 9 bases between. Germline assignment: CDR1 SGHNT and CDR2 YYREEE (reference sequence). This CDR3 spans 12 amino acids. The CDR3 here is CASSFAGFEQYF. The CDR3 region has the DNA TGTGCCAGCAGCTTCGCGGGCTTCGAGCAGTACTTC.

CDR3 region: CASSLGQGKRQPQHF. The DNA of the CDR3 is TGTGCCAGCAGCTTAGGTCAGGGTAAACGTCAGCCCCAGCATTTT. V and J are TRBV7-2 and TRBJ1-5; a weak D match, TRBD1 (5 bases). The CDR3 is 15 amino acids. V lost 1 base to trimming and J lost 6 bases, with 13 bases between them. CDR1 SGHTA and CDR2 FQGNSA come from the germline V gene.

The chain links TRBV19 to TRBJ2-3, with D unclear. Germline-derived CDR1 and CDR2 are LNHDA and SQIVND (reference sequence). The CDR3 runs to 15 residues. Trimming removed 3 bases from V and 0 bases from J, with 10 bases in between. CDR3 in amino acids: CASSMSIRSTDTQYF. The CDR3 nucleotides read TGTGCCAGTAGTATGTCTATCCGGAGCACAGATACGCAGTATTTT.

V and J are TRBV18 and TRBJ2-1; perhaps D is TRBD1 or TRBD2 (5 bases each). This CDR3 contains 15 residues. CDR1 and CDR2 (germline): KGHSH, LQKENI. V was trimmed by 0 bases and J by 10 bases, leaving 16 bases between them. As DNA, the CDR3 is TGTGCCAGCTCACCACCCCTGGGGGACCCACCAGAGCAGTTCTTC. This sequence encodes CASSPPLGDPPEQFF.

This clone was recorded only once. The chain has TRBV25-1 and TRBJ1-1; possibly TRBD1 for D (6 bases). The V end lost 0 bases, the J end lost 4 bases, and 9 bases lay between the germline ends. The CDR3 totals 14 residues. Looked up from germline, CDR1 is MGHDK and CDR2 is SYGVNS. This CDR3 is CASSEYGGGTEAFF. The CDR3 coding sequence is TGTGCCAGCAGTGAATACGGGGGCGGCACTGAAGCTTTCTTT.

The table lists this clone with a count of one. CDR3: CASSLDRGRADTQYF. CDR3 sequence (DNA): TGCGCCAGCAGCCTAGACAGGGGGCGAGCAGATACGCAGTATTTT. The J gene is TRBJ2-3, the V gene TRBV5-1; 10 nucleotides line up with TRBD1. Looked up from germline, CDR1 is SGHRS and CDR2 is YFSETQ. With V trimmed by 4 bases and J by 4 bases, 6 bases remained unmatched. CDR3 length equals 15 residues.

The chain uses TRBV5-8 and TRBJ2-5, with D uncertain. V lost 2 bases to trimming and J lost 5 bases, with 13 bases between them. Germline V lookup: CDR1 SGHTS, CDR2 YDEGEE. The CDR3 sequence is 14 residues long. Here the CDR3 DNA reads TGTGCCAGCAGCTTAACCGGATCCTGGGAGACCCAGTACTTC. Amino acid sequence: CASSLTGSWETQYF.

The J gene is TRBJ2-7, the V gene TRBV3-1 (or the pseudogene TRBV3-2), with TRBD2 matching 9 bases. The ends lost 2 bases at V and 2 bases at J; junction bases unmatched: 1. Germline CDR1 reads LGHDT; CDR2 reads YNNKEL (reference sequence). The length of the CDR3 is 14 residues. The CDR3 spells CASSQQRGAYEQYF. CDR3 coding DNA: TGTGCCAGCAGCCAACAGCGGGGGGCCTACGAGCAGTACTTC.

The chain combines TRBV30 with TRBJ2-1, with TRBD2 matching over 7 bases. V lost 2 bases, J lost 8 bases, and 3 bases stayed unmatched. In germline, CDR1 is GTSNPN, CDR2 SVGIG (reference sequence). The CDR3 is 12 amino acids. Here the CDR3 DNA reads TGTGCCTGGAGTCGTGGGAGGGATGAGCAGTTCTTC. This sequence encodes CAWSRGRDEQFF.

The chain links TRBV4-1 to TRBJ1-2, with 7 positions matching TRBD1. J lost 5 bases, V lost 0 bases, and 6 bases had no gene match. This CDR3 is built from 15 residues. Per germline, CDR1 MGHRA and CDR2 YSYEKL. CDR3 nucleotide sequence: TGCGCCAGCAGCCAAGATGAGACAGGGAGGTATGGCTACACCTTC. Encoded protein: CASSQDETGRYGYTF.

The chain joins TRBV19 to TRBJ2-2; D gene unclear. CDR1 and CDR2 (germline): LNHDA, SQIVND (reference sequence). This CDR3 has 14 amino acids. With 3 bases removed from V and 4 bases from J, the gap between germline ends came to 9 bases. The CDR3 nucleotides are TGTGCCAGTAGTATTTCCCGGGCCACCGGGGAGCTGTTTTTT. Translating it yields CASSISRATGELFF.

The chain combines TRBV13 with TRBJ2-3; D is possibly TRBD1 (5 bases). This CDR3 contains 14 residues. Trimming took off 6 bases at V and 2 bases at J, with 12 bases between the two ends. Looked up from germline, CDR1 is PRHDT and CDR2 is FYEKMQ (reference sequence). The CDR3 loop reads CASRKGHNTDTQYF. CDR3 DNA sequence: TGTGCCAGCAGGAAAGGACATAACACAGATACGCAGTATTTT. Drawing the rest from reference TRBV13 and TRBJ2-3, the complete variable domain is AAGVIQSPRHLIKEKRETATLKCYPIPRHDTVYWYQQGPGQDPQFLISFYEKMQSDKGSIPDRFSAQQFSDYHSELNMSSLELGDSALYFCASRKGHNTDTQYFGPGTRLTVL.

The chain recombines TRBV6-2 or TRBV6-3 with TRBJ2-2; D remains ambiguous. Per germline, CDR1 MNHEY and CDR2 SVGEGT. V was cut by 0 bases and J by 0 bases, with 8 bases left in between. This CDR3 has 16 amino acids. In DNA, the CDR3 is TGTGCCAGCAGTTACTCGGTGACATCGAACACCGGGGAGCTGTTTTTT. It codes for CASSYSVTSNTGELFF.

The rearrangement uses TRBV4-3 and TRBJ1-5; TRBD1 agrees at 8 bases. With V trimmed by 3 bases and J by 2 bases, 12 bases remained unmatched. This CDR3 has 18 residues. CDR1 and CDR2 (germline): LGHNA, YSLEER. The CDR3 sequence: CASSQNLGQGTGNQPQHF. Written as DNA, the CDR3 is TGCGCCAGCAGCCAGAACCTCGGACAGGGCACCGGCAATCAGCCCCAGCATTTT.

This chain links TRBV2 with TRBJ2-3, with 16 bases aligning to TRBD2. The CDR3 consists of 17 residues. Trimming took 7 bases from V and 6 from J; bases not matched to a gene: 10. CDR1 is SNHLY and CDR2 is FYNNEI in the germline V gene. Here the CDR3 reads CASKAGTSGRAKDTQYF. In DNA, the CDR3 is TGTGCCAGCAAAGCCGGGACTAGCGGGAGGGCCAAGGATACGCAGTATTTT.